Listed below are T cell receptor beta chains from one sample, sequenced in a study of blood T cell repertoires in COVID-19. The table came from immunoSEQ multiplex PCR; TCRdb's copy has only in-frame clones and leaves some out. The data hold 200,000 to 250,000 clones, with about 86% observed a single time. The sample consisted of peripheral blood. The receptor set was obtained from a woman in her 30s who had recovered from COVID-19. Both conserved end residues are part of each CDR3. The D gene is left open where the match is weak. Rows give clone size only sometimes, using once, few, many, or a class for an expanded clone.

TRBV9,TRBD1,TRBJ1-1,once,CASSVGAGGLNTEAFF,TGTGCCAGCAGCGTAGGGGCAGGGGGTTTGAACACTGAAGCTTTCTTT
TRBV6-5,.,TRBJ2-7,.,CASRSPGVPYEQYF,TGTGCCAGCAGGTCCCCCGGAGTCCCCTACGAGCAGTACTTC
TRBV4-2,TRBD2,TRBJ2-7,.,CASSRGLAGGLNEQYF,TGTGCCAGCAGCCGTGGACTAGCGGGGGGGCTGAACGAGCAGTACTTC
TRBV4-1,.,TRBJ1-1,.,CASSQDYWEMNTEAFF,TGCGCCAGCAGCCAAGATTATTGGGAGATGAACACTGAAGCTTTCTTT
TRBV25-1,.,TRBJ1-2,.,CASSEYRGGMGYGYTF,TGTGCCAGCAGTGAATATAGGGGGGGTATGGGCTATGGCTACACCTTC
TRBV18,TRBD1,TRBJ1-2,few,CASSRDRVDYGYTF,TGTGCCAGCTCACGAGACAGGGTCGACTATGGCTACACCTTC
TRBV6-2/TRBV6-3,.,TRBJ1-5,once,CASSGMTVYNQPQHF,TGTGCCAGCAGTGGCATGACAGTCTACAATCAGCCCCAGCATTTT
TRBV4-3,.,TRBJ2-3,.,CASSQDFGTDTQYF,TGCGCCAGCAGCCAAGATTTCGGCACAGATACGCAGTATTTT
TRBV9,TRBD1,TRBJ2-7,.,CASSASGQGTYEQYF,TGTGCCAGCAGCGCCTCGGGACAGGGAACCTACGAGCAGTACTTC
TRBV11-2,TRBD1,TRBJ2-5,.,CASSLNGQGTGETQYF,TGTGCCAGCAGCCTGAACGGACAGGGGACAGGAGAGACCCAGTACTTC
TRBV4-1,.,TRBJ1-4,.,CASSRQATNEKLFF,TGCGCCAGCAGCCGGCAAGCAACTAATGAAAAACTGTTTTTT
TRBV10-3,TRBD2,TRBJ2-2,.,CAIRSGGAYDGELFF,TGTGCCATCAGGAGCGGGGGGGCCTATGACGGGGAGCTGTTTTTT
TRBV4-1,TRBD2,TRBJ2-1,once,CASSQEGSAGGYNEQFF,TGCGCCAGCAGCCAAGAGGGATCAGCGGGGGGTTACAATGAGCAGTTCTTC
TRBV2,.,TRBJ2-1,.,CASSVGGGKFQFF,TGTGCCAGCAGTGTGGGAGGCGGAAAATTTCAGTTCTTC
TRBV7-2,.,TRBJ2-5,.,CASSHWGEETQYF,TGTGCCAGCAGCCACTGGGGGGAAGAGACCCAGTACTTC
TRBV5-1,TRBD1,TRBJ1-1,.,CASSTTGGGSTEAFF,TGCGCCAGCAGCACCACAGGGGGCGGCAGCACTGAAGCTTTCTTT
TRBV10-3,.,TRBJ1-6,.,CAISRDNNSPLHF,TGTGCCATCAGCCGGGACAACAATTCACCCCTCCACTTT
TRBV6-2/TRBV6-3,TRBD1,TRBJ1-1,.,CASSLRTGRTTEAFF,TGTGCCAGCAGTTTAAGGACAGGGCGAACCACTGAAGCTTTCTTT
TRBV11-3,.,TRBJ1-3,.,CASSRRYGNTIYF,TGTGCCAGCAGCCGGCGGTATGGAAACACCATATATTTT
TRBV5-4,.,TRBJ2-3,.,CASSLGSRTGTDTQYF,TGTGCCAGCAGCTTGGGAAGCAGGACGGGAACAGATACGCAGTATTTT
TRBV7-7,.,TRBJ2-7,.,CASSLNKNSYEQYF,TGTGCCAGCAGCTTAAACAAAAACTCCTACGAGCAGTACTTC
TRBV6-5,.,TRBJ1-6,.,CASSSTGQRDSPLHF,TGTGCCAGCAGTTCAACAGGCCAACGGGATTCACCCCTCCACTTT
TRBV9,TRBD1,TRBJ2-7,.,CASSVTELGQGSEQYF,TGTGCCAGCAGCGTAACAGAGCTGGGACAGGGAAGCGAGCAGTACTTC
TRBV27,TRBD1,TRBJ1-5,.,CASRIQGGNQPQHF,TGTGCCAGCAGGATACAGGGGGGCAATCAGCCCCAGCATTTT
TRBV18,.,TRBJ1-2,.,CASLGRPGAAYGYTF,TGTGCCAGCTTAGGCCGTCCAGGGGCAGCGTATGGCTACACCTTC
TRBV7-2,TRBD1,TRBJ1-1,.,CASSRDRVSEAFF,TGTGCCAGCAGCCGGGACAGGGTTTCCGAAGCTTTCTTT
TRBV7-2,TRBD1,TRBJ1-6,.,CASSQDRRDNSPLHF,TGTGCCAGCAGCCAGGACAGGAGAGATAATTCACCCCTCCACTTT
TRBV4-1,.,TRBJ1-3,.,CASSQLGLSGNTIYF,TGCGCCAGCAGCCAGCTTGGACTCTCTGGAAACACCATATATTTT
TRBV5-1,TRBD1,TRBJ1-3,few,CASSPTRQGKTAGNTIYF,TGCGCCAGCAGCCCTACCCGACAGGGCAAAACGGCTGGAAACACCATATATTTT
TRBV6-5,.,TRBJ1-2,.,CASRDRANYGYTF,TGTGCCAGCAGGGACAGAGCTAACTATGGCTACACCTTC
TRBV18,.,TRBJ2-1,.,CASSPLPPSSYNEQFF,TGTGCCAGCTCACCACTGCCCCCGAGCTCCTACAATGAGCAGTTCTTC
TRBV4-3,.,TRBJ1-6,once,CASSQDGSYNSPLHF,TGCGCCAGCAGCCAAGATGGCAGCTATAATTCACCCCTCCACTTT
TRBV6-2/TRBV6-3,TRBD1,TRBJ2-5,once,CASSYMGTGEETQYF,TGTGCCAGCAGTTACATGGGGACAGGGGAAGAGACCCAGTACTTC
TRBV5-6,.,TRBJ2-5,.,CASSSISMSPPRTETQYF,TGTGCCAGCAGCTCCATATCAATGAGCCCCCCCCGTACGGAGACCCAGTACTTC
TRBV2,.,TRBJ2-5,.,CASSRDTQETQYF,TGTGCCAGCAGTCGGGACACTCAAGAGACCCAGTACTTC
TRBV5-6,TRBD1,TRBJ2-3,.,CASRTGQGAFTDTQYF,TGTGCCAGCAGGACGGGACAGGGGGCCTTCACAGATACGCAGTATTTT
TRBV7-9,TRBD1,TRBJ1-2,.,CASSPWTGSNYGYTF,TGTGCCAGCAGCCCCTGGACAGGATCAAACTATGGCTACACCTTC
TRBV30,.,TRBJ1-2,.,CAWLGQPQLRSSGYTF,TGTGCCTGGCTCGGACAGCCTCAGCTCCGATCGTCTGGCTACACCTTC
TRBV6-5,.,TRBJ2-1,once,CASSYSFLATPNEQFF,TGTGCCAGCAGTTACTCGTTCCTAGCAACGCCCAATGAGCAGTTCTTC
TRBV18,.,TRBJ1-1,once,CASSPATNTEAFF,TGTGCCAGCTCACCAGCTACGAACACTGAAGCTTTCTTT
TRBV7-8,TRBD1,TRBJ2-2,.,CASSLTGRQGPFGVTGELFF,TGTGCCAGCAGCTTAACCGGGCGACAGGGCCCTTTTGGGGTAACCGGGGAGCTGTTTTTT
TRBV2,TRBD2,TRBJ2-3,.,CASSATSGGGLGTDTQYF,TGTGCCAGCAGTGCCACTAGCGGGGGGGGTCTTGGCACAGATACGCAGTATTTT
TRBV7-9,.,TRBJ2-2,.,CASSTSSDNTGELFF,TGTGCCAGCAGCACCTCCTCGGACAATACAGGGGAGCTGTTTTTT